This TCR beta chain derives from a study of response to subunit inactivated influenza vaccine. Study-level points and caveats: It was the authors' suggestion that each seasonal influenza vaccination recruits few new T cells.

Only a few counts were recorded for this clonotype. No antigen is known for it. The V gene end was trimmed by 6 bases and the J gene end by 0 bases; junction bases not matched to a gene: 11. The CDR3 is made up of 16 amino acids. TCRdb redid the calling of the RT-PCR reads with MiXCR, one entry per CDR3 protein. The sample carries 600,000 to 850,000 distinct CDR3 sequences, 14% recorded once. The receptor's source is a middle-aged man who received an inactivated influenza vaccine. The V gene is TRBV12-3 or TRBV12-4, the J gene TRBJ2-7; 7 bases fit TRBD1. Sequencing was performed on PBMCs from blood, taken 14 to 15 days before vaccination. CDR3 loop: CASRKDRATSSYEQYF. The CDR3 bases are TGTGCCAGCAGGAAAGACAGGGCAACTTCCTCCTACGAGCAGTACTTC.